This entry lists 15 T cell receptor beta chains sequenced from one sample in a study of T cell responses to AZD1222 COVID-19 vaccine. The repertoire was sequenced with immunoSEQ multiplex PCR; TCRdb's copy has only in-frame clones and lacks some. The sample has tens of thousands of clones, around 87% seen once; the top ten hold less than 20%. The sequencing here drew on peripheral blood, taken 28 days after the second AZD1222 dose. These receptors originate from an adult who received the AZD1222 COVID-19 vaccine.

The V call is TRBV2, the J call TRBJ2-5; D may correspond to TRBD1 or TRBD2 (6 bases each). Germline CDR1 is SNHLY and CDR2 is FYNNEI. The ends were cut back, 7 bases at V and 7 bases at J, with 19 bases in the middle. This CDR3 is 14 amino acids long. CDR3 amino acids: CASTRGDSQGTQYF. CDR3 coding DNA: TGTGCCAGCACAAGGGGGGACTCTCAGGGGACCCAGTACTTC. The full variable domain, completed using reference TRBV2 and TRBJ2-5, is EPEVTQTPSHQVTQMGQEVILRCVPISNHLYFYWYRQILGQKVEFLVSFYNNEISEKSEIFDDQFSVERPDGSNFTLKIRSTKLEDSAMYFCASTRGDSQGTQYFGPGTRLLVL.

This sequence joins TRBV7-2 and TRBJ1-5, with D possibly being TRBD1 (5 bases). CDR1 SGHTA and CDR2 FQGNSA come from the germline V gene. Trimming cost V 5 bases and J 9 bases, with 14 bases left between them. The CDR3 has 13 amino acids. Written as DNA, the CDR3 is TGTGCCAGCAGCGGGACGGTGAGCGGGCCCCAGCATTTT. Amino acids: CASSGTVSGPQHF.

The chain combines TRBV7-8 with TRBJ2-7; tentatively, D is TRBD1 or TRBD2 (6 bases each). V dropped 2 bases and J dropped 5 bases, with 10 bases sitting between them. This CDR3 is 13 amino acids long. Germline V lookup: CDR1 SGHVS, CDR2 FQNEAQ. The CDR3, as DNA: TGTGCCAGCAGCTTACTAGGGGGGCACGAGCAGTACTTC. It translates to CASSLLGGHEQYF.

The chain recombines TRBV7-2 with TRBJ2-2; 12 nucleotides match TRBD2. Trimming removed 5 bases from V and 9 bases from J; junction bases left unmatched: 13. Germline CDR1 reads SGHTA; CDR2 reads FQGNSA. The CDR3 is 17 residues long. CDR3 loop: CASSPQPLAGGPRELFF. The CDR3 nucleotides read TGTGCCAGCAGCCCTCAGCCTCTAGCGGGGGGGCCGAGGGAGCTGTTTTTT.

The rearrangement links TRBV7-4 to TRBJ1-3; D not certain. The CDR3 is 14 amino acids. V lost 2 bases and J 9 bases, leaving 14 bases between the germline ends. Germline CDR1 reads SGHVT; CDR2 reads SQSDAQ. In DNA, the CDR3 is TGTGCCAGCAGCTTACGCGGCCGGTTGGGCACCATATATTTT. Translating gives CASSLRGRLGTIYF.

This chain joins TRBV27 and TRBJ2-7; 12 positions match TRBD1. This CDR3 comprises 15 residues. Germline loops: CDR1 MNHEY, CDR2 SMNVEV (reference sequence). After removal of 3 bases from V and 7 bases from J, the junction contained 7 bases not matched to a gene. CDR3 nucleotides: TGTGCCAGCAGTTTTCTCCGGGACAGGGGGCATGAGCAGTACTTC. Its translation: CASSFLRDRGHEQYF.

The chain couples TRBV7-7 to TRBJ2-5; D might be TRBD1 (6 bases). The CDR3 loop spans 15 amino acids. V lost 0 bases to trimming and J lost 4 bases, with 12 bases between them. Germline lookup yields CDR1 SSHAT and CDR2 FNYEAQ (reference sequence). Written as DNA, the CDR3 is TGTGCCAGCAGCTTAGCCTTGGCAGGGGTAGAGACCCAGTACTTC. Protein sequence: CASSLALAGVETQYF.

This clone was counted once. The V and J genes are TRBV6-5 and TRBJ1-3; D is ambiguous. Trimming took 0 bases from V and 4 from J, leaving 13 bases between them. CDR1 MNHEY and CDR2 SVGAGI come from the germline V gene. The CDR3 is 16 amino acids. CDR3 nucleotides: TGTGCCAGCAGTTACTCTCCATCTCCGGCAGGAAACACCATATATTTT. It translates to CASSYSPSPAGNTIYF.

This clone was recorded only once. The V call is TRBV5-5, the J call TRBJ1-2; 7 nucleotides align to TRBD1. The CDR3 is made up of 13 amino acids. Looked up from germline, CDR1 is SGHKS and CDR2 is YYEKEE (reference sequence). The trim removed 0 bases at V and 5 bases at J, leaving 1 base unmatched. This CDR3 is CASSLEQGYGYTF. The CDR3 region has the DNA TGTGCCAGCAGCTTGGAACAGGGGTATGGCTACACCTTC.

The CDR3 is CASRGAGSPSDTQYF. DNA of the CDR3: TGTGCCAGCAGGGGGGCGGGGTCCCCCTCCGATACGCAGTATTTT. The chain has TRBV4-2 and TRBJ2-3; D assignment may be TRBD1 or TRBD2 (6 bases each). The CDR3 consists of 15 residues. Trimming stripped 6 bases from V and 6 bases from J, with 19 bases between. Germline V gene data show CDR1 as LGHNA and CDR2 as YNFKEQ.

The gene calls are TRBV3-1 (or the pseudogene TRBV3-2) and TRBJ1-4; D is unclear. V was pared by 1 base and J by 3 bases, with 9 bases between. Germline CDR1 and CDR2: LGHDT and YNNKEL (reference sequence). The CDR3 is 15 amino acids. The chain's CDR3 is CASSQVAMANEKLFF. The CDR3 coding sequence is TGTGCCAGCAGCCAAGTGGCTATGGCTAATGAAAAACTGTTTTTT.

This clone was observed a handful of times. The V and J genes are TRBV19 and TRBJ2-7; the D is unclear. CDR1 is LNHDA and CDR2 is SQIVND in the germline V gene (reference sequence). The CDR3 totals 13 residues. The V end was cut by 3 bases, the J end by 2 bases, with 8 bases between. The CDR3 sequence is CASSMYPPYEQYF. DNA of the CDR3: TGTGCCAGTAGTATGTATCCACCCTACGAGCAGTACTTC.

This chain links TRBV29-1 with TRBJ1-1; D call uncertain. Germline CDR1 reads SQVTM; CDR2 reads ANQGSEA. The CDR3 runs 14 residues. With 7 bases removed from V and 4 bases from J, the gap between germline ends came to 19 bases. This CDR3 reads CSADKTGDGTEAFF. CDR3 in DNA: TGCAGCGCCGATAAAACTGGGGATGGCACTGAAGCTTTCTTT. Combining the CDR3 with reference TRBV29-1 and TRBJ1-1 gives the whole variable domain SAVISQKPSRDICQRGTSLTIQCQVDSQVTMMFWYRQQPGQSLTLIATANQGSEATYESGFVIDKFPISRPNLTFSTLTVSNMSPEDSSIYLCSADKTGDGTEAFFGQGTRLTVV.

The chain recombines TRBV28 with TRBJ1-1; the D gene is possibly TRBD1 (5 bases). Deletions cut 6 bases from V and 7 bases from J, with 15 bases between. This CDR3 contains 13 residues. CDR1 is MDHEN, CDR2 SYDVKM, per germline. This chain's CDR3 is CASSSRRVDEAFF. The CDR3 nucleotides read TGTGCCAGCAGCTCACGCAGGGTGGATGAAGCTTTCTTT.

This clone was observed a single time. The V and J genes are TRBV30 and TRBJ2-3; 7 nucleotides agree with TRBD1. The CDR3 length is 14 residues. Losses at the gene ends were 5 bases for V and 2 bases for J; bases not matched to a gene: 7. Germline V gene data show CDR1 as GTSNPN and CDR2 as SVGIG (reference sequence). Here the CDR3 DNA reads TGTGCCTGGCTGACAGGGACCTTCACAGATACGCAGTATTTT. Translated, it gives CAWLTGTFTDTQYF.